These T cell receptor beta chains were read from a single sample in a study of cytomegalovirus exposure and HLA in healthy donors. TCRdb's table, derived via immunoSEQ multiplex PCR, lists solely in-frame clones and lacks some. The sample lists around 100,000 clones; roughly 80% were seen once. The sequencing sample was made of PBMCs. All receptors come from a man aged 50 to 60 in good health and CMV-seropositive. Both conserved end residues are part of each CDR3. D genes are given only for firm matches. Not all rows give a size; the values are once, few, many and, for expanded clones, a class.

DNA: TGTGCCAGCAGTGAAATGGTGTGGACAATAGCTAACTATGGCTACACCTTC
CDR3: CASSEMVWTIANYGYTF
length: 17
size: NA
V: TRBV6-1
D: NA
J: TRBJ1-2

DNA: TGTGCCAGCAGCTTAGAGGGGACTAGCGGGACCTACGAGCAGTACTTC
CDR3: CASSLEGTSGTYEQYF
length: 16
size: NA
V: TRBV7-2
D: TRBD2
J: TRBJ2-7

DNA: TGTGCCAGCAGCGTCGGGGATTCAACGGGAAACACCATATATTTT
CDR3: CASSVGDSTGNTIYF
length: 15
size: NA
V: TRBV9
D: NA
J: TRBJ1-3

DNA: TGTGCCAGTAGTAACCCTCAGGGAGGGAGCACAGATACGCAGTATTTT
CDR3: CASSNPQGGSTDTQYF
length: 16
size: NA
V: TRBV19
D: TRBD2
J: TRBJ2-3

DNA: TGTGCCAGCAGCTTGGGAGCTAGCACAGATACGCAGTATTTT
CDR3: CASSLGASTDTQYF
length: 14
size: NA
V: TRBV5-4
D: NA
J: TRBJ2-3

DNA: TGTGCCAGCAGCCGACAGGGGAGCACTGAAGCTTTCTTT
CDR3: CASSRQGSTEAFF
length: 13
size: NA
V: TRBV16
D: TRBD1
J: TRBJ1-1

DNA: TGTGCCAGCAGCTTTGGGCCTCCGAAGACCCAGTACTTC
CDR3: CASSFGPPKTQYF
length: 13
size: NA
V: TRBV7-2
D: NA
J: TRBJ2-5

DNA: TGTGCCAGCAGCTTAGGGTTAGGCGGCAGGGGGCGGGAGACCCAGTACTTC
CDR3: CASSLGLGGRGRETQYF
length: 17
size: NA
V: TRBV7-2
D: TRBD1
J: TRBJ2-5

DNA: TGTGCCAGCACGCGCGGGAGTGGGTGGGGAGAGACCCAGTACTTC
CDR3: CASTRGSGWGETQYF
length: 15
size: NA
V: TRBV6-1
D: TRBD2
J: TRBJ2-5

DNA: TGTGCCAGCACCCCCCCGGGTAGCAATCAGCCCCAGCATTTT
CDR3: CASTPPGSNQPQHF
length: 14
size: NA
V: TRBV6-5
D: NA
J: TRBJ1-5

DNA: TGTGCCAGCAGTCCCCTAACTAGCGGGAGGGGGACAGATACGCAGTATTTT
CDR3: CASSPLTSGRGTDTQYF
length: 17
size: once
V: TRBV27
D: TRBD2
J: TRBJ2-3

DNA: TGTGCCAGCAGCTCGGGAGGGAATGAAGCTTTCTTT
CDR3: CASSSGGNEAFF
length: 12
size: NA
V: TRBV7-3
D: NA
J: TRBJ1-1

DNA: TGTGCCAGCAGGGAGACAGGGGGCGAGCAGTACTTC
CDR3: CASRETGGEQYF
length: 12
size: NA
V: TRBV2
D: TRBD1
J: TRBJ2-7

DNA: TGTGCCACCAGCAGAGATCGGGCTAGCGGGGCCCTAAACATTCAGTACTTC
CDR3: CATSRDRASGALNIQYF
length: 17
size: NA
V: TRBV15
D: TRBD2
J: TRBJ2-4

DNA: TGTGCCAGCAGCCTCGGGCAGGGGAGAGAGACCCAGTACTTC
CDR3: CASSLGQGRETQYF
length: 14
size: NA
V: TRBV5-8
D: NA
J: TRBJ2-5

DNA: TGTGCCAGCTCACCCCAGGGAGGAACTGAAGCTTTCTTT
CDR3: CASSPQGGTEAFF
length: 13
size: NA
V: TRBV18
D: NA
J: TRBJ1-1